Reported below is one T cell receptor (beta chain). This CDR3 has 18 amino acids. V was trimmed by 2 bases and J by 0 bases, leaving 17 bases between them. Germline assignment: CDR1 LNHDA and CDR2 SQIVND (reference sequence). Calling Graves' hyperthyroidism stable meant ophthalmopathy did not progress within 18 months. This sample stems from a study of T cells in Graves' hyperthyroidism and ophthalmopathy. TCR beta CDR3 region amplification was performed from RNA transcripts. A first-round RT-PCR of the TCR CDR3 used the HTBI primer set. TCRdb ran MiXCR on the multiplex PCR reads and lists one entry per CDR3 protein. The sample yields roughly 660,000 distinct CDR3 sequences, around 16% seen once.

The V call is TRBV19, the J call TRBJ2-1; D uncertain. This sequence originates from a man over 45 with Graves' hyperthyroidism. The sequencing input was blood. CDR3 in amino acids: CASSILSGYLSSYNEQFF. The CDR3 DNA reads TGTGCCAGTAGTATACTCTCGGGTTACCTTAGCTCCTACAATGAGCAGTTCTTC. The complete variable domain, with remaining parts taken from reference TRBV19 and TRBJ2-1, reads DGGITQSPKYLFRKEGQNVTLSCEQNLNHDAMYWYRQDPGQGLRLIYYSQIVNDFQKGDIAEGYSVSREKKESFPLTVTSAQKNPTAFYLCASSILSGYLSSYNEQFFGPGTRLTVL.